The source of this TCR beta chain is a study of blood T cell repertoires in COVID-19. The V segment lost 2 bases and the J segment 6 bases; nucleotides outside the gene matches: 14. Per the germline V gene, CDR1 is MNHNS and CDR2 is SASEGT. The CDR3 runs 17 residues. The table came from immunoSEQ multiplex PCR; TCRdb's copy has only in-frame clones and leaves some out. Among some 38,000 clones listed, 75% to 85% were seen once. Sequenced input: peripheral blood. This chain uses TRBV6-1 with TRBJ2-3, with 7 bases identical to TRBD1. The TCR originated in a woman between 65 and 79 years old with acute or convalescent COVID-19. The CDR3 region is CASSELPGTVPWDTQYF. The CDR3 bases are TGTGCCAGCAGTGAACTCCCTGGGACAGTCCCATGGGATACGCAGTATTTT.